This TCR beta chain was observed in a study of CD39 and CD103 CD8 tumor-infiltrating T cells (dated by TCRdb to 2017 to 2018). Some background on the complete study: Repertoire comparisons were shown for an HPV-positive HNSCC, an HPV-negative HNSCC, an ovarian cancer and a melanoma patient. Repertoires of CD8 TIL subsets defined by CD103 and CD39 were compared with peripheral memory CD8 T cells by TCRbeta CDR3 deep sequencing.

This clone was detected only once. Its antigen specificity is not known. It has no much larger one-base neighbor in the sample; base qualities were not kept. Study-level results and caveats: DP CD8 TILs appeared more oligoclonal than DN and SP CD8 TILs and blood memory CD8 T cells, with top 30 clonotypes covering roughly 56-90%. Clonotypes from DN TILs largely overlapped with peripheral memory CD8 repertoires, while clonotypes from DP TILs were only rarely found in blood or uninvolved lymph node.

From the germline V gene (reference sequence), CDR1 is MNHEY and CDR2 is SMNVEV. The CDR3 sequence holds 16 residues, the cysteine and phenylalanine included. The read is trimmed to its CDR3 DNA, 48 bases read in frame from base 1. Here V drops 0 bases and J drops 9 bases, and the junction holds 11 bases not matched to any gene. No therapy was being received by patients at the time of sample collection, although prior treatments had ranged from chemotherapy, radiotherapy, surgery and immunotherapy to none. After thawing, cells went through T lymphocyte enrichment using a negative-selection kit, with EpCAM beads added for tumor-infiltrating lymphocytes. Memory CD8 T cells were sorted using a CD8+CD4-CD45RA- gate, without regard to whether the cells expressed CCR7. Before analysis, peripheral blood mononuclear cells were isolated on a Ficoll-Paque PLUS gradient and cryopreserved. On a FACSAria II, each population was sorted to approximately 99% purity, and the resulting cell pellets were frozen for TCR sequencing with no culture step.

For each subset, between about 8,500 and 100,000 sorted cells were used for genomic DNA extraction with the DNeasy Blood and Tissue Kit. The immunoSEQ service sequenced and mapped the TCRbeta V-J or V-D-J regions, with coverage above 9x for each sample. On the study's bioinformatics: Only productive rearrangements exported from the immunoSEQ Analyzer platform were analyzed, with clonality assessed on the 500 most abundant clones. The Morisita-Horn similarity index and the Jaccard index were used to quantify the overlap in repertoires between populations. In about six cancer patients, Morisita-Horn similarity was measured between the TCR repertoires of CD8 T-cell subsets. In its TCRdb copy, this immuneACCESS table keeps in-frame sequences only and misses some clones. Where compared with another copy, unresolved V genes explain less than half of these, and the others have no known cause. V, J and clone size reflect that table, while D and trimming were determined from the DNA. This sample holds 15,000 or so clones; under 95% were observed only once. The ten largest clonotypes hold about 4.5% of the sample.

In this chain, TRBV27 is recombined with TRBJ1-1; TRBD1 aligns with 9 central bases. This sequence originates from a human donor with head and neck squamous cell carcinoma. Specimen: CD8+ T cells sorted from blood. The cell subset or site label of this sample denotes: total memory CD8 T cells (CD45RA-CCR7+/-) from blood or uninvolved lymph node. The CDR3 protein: CASSLSSDRGRLKAFF. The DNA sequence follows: TGTGCCAGCAGTTTATCCTCGGACAGGGGACGGCTGAAAGCTTTCTTT.